One and the same sample provided the 11 T cell receptor beta chains below, sequenced in a study of blood T cells in healthy people across ages. For the second PCR, which ran for roughly 7 to 11 cycles, a sample-barcoded 5' primer and a J-beta primer mix were used. TCRdb called the 5' RACE reads again in MiXCR, with one record for every CDR3 protein. The repertoire holds more than 1.4 million distinct CDR3 sequences, with 42% as singletons. The material sequenced was blood. These receptors were taken from a woman under 30 in good health.

As DNA, the CDR3 is TGTGCCAGCAGCTTAGATCTGGGTGGCGGGGACATTCAGTACTTC. Translating gives CASSLDLGGGDIQYF. The chain carries TRBV11-2 and TRBJ2-4; the D gene is possibly TRBD2 (6 bases). Looked up from germline, CDR1 is SGHAT and CDR2 is FQNNGV. The CDR3 contains 15 residues. The V and J ends lost 0 bases and 8 bases respectively, with 14 bases between them.

The chain links TRBV2 to TRBJ2-3; TRBD2 might be the D (5 bases). Looked up from germline, CDR1 is SNHLY and CDR2 is FYNNEI. The CDR3 is made up of 15 amino acids. V was clipped by 2 bases and J by 3 bases, with 12 bases between them. This chain's CDR3 is CASSERGRETDTQYF. Written as DNA, the CDR3 is TGTGCCAGCAGTGAAAGAGGGAGAGAGACAGATACGCAGTATTTT.

The chain recombines TRBV3-1 with TRBJ2-2; possibly TRBD2 for D (8 bases). The CDR3 covers 16 residues. Germline CDR1 and CDR2: LGHDT and YNNKEL (reference sequence). V was clipped by 5 bases and J by 3 bases, with 16 bases between them. The CDR3 spells CASSYREGAHTGELFF. DNA of the CDR3: TGTGCCAGCAGCTACCGGGAGGGGGCCCACACCGGGGAGCTGTTTTTT.

The V call is TRBV7-8, the J call TRBJ2-5; no clear D gene. Germline CDR1 reads SGHVS; CDR2 reads FQNEAQ. V gave up 4 bases and J gave up 0 bases, with 18 bases separating them. The CDR3 runs to 17 residues. The CDR3 protein is CASSWAGWDQYQETQYF. CDR3 nucleotides: TGTGCCAGCAGCTGGGCCGGGTGGGATCAGTACCAAGAGACCCAGTACTTC.

The chain joins TRBV7-2 to TRBJ1-5; D may be TRBD1 (6 bases). This CDR3 is 13 amino acids long. CDR1 and CDR2 from the germline V gene are SGHTA and FQGNSA. V was trimmed by 5 bases and J by 6 bases, leaving 11 bases between them. DNA of the CDR3: TGTGCCAGCAGCAGGGACATCGGTCAGCCCCAGCATTTT. It encodes CASSRDIGQPQHF.

V is TRBV20-1 and J is TRBJ2-4, with D perhaps being TRBD1 or TRBD2 (5 bases each). V lost 5 bases, J lost 7 bases, and 18 bases lay in between. The CDR3 has 14 residues. The V gene's germline CDR1 is DFQATT and CDR2 SNEGSKA (reference sequence). The DNA of the CDR3 is TGCAGTGCTGCCTCCGGGACCCTGGGGAACATTCAGTACTTC. Translated, it gives CSAASGTLGNIQYF.

This chain connects TRBV19 to TRBJ1-1, with D tentatively TRBD1 (6 bases). Between the trimmed V and J ends, which lost 7 bases and 2 bases, there was a span of 17 bases. Per germline, CDR1 LNHDA and CDR2 SQIVND (reference sequence). There are 15 residues in the CDR3. The CDR3 protein is CASTLGATVNTEAFF. CDR3 nucleotide sequence: TGTGCCAGTACCCTGGGGGCGACAGTAAACACTGAAGCTTTCTTT.

The chain couples TRBV6-4 to TRBJ2-5, with 9 bases that match TRBD2. The ends lost 5 bases at V and 11 bases at J; junction bases unmatched: 18. This CDR3 is built from 16 residues. The germline V gene encodes CDR1 MRHNA and CDR2 SNTAGT. DNA for the CDR3: TGTGCCAGCAGTCACCAGTCACTAGCGGGTCCCAAGAAGCAGTACTTC. It codes for CASSHQSLAGPKKQYF.

V and J are TRBV5-1 and TRBJ2-5; D might be TRBD2 (6 bases). The CDR3 length is 14 residues. CDR1 and CDR2 (germline): SGHRS, YFSETQ. The V end lost 4 bases, the J end lost 11 bases, and 21 bases lay between the germline ends. The CDR3 coding sequence is TGCGCCAGCAGCGGGGGGACCGTAAACAATGAGCAGTACTTC. Its protein product is CASSGGTVNNEQYF. Using reference TRBV5-1 and TRBJ2-5 for the parts outside the CDR3, the full variable domain is KAGVTQTPRYLIKTRGQQVTLSCSPISGHRSVSWYQQTPGQGLQFLFEYFSETQRNKGNFPGRFSGRQFSNSRSEMNVSTLELGDSALYLCASSGGTVNNEQYFGPGTRLLVL.

This clonotype has more than one count but fewer than ten. The genes are TRBV6-5 and TRBJ2-6, with no clear D. Trimming shortened V by 6 bases and J by 4 bases, and 10 bases separated the two germline ends. The CDR3 is 14 amino acids. Germline CDR1 MNHEY, CDR2 SVGAGI. The CDR3 nucleotides are TGTGCCAGCAGCCGGCGTGCGGGGGCCAACGTCCTGACTTTC. It yields the protein CASSRRAGANVLTF.

In its sample, this clonotype was seen a few times. V is TRBV11-2 and J is TRBJ2-1; D unclear. Germline V gene sequence: CDR1 SGHAT, CDR2 FQNNGV. The CDR3 has 12 residues. The V end lost 2 bases, the J end lost 8 bases, and 7 bases lay between the germline ends. The CDR3 DNA reads TGTGCCAGCAGCTTAATCCGGGATGAGCAGTTCTTC. Amino acids: CASSLIRDEQFF.